Sequencing of this T cell receptor beta chain was carried out in a study of blood T cell repertoires in COVID-19. As processed by the authors: Reference gene primer amplification yielded estimated nucleated cell counts. The assay was immunoSEQ multiplex PCR, and TCRdb's table has in-frame clones only and misses some. The DNA gave D and trimming, while V, J and clone size come from that table. Among fewer than 450,000 clones, roughly 87% were seen once, and the ten largest hold roughly 2%. Individuals drawn from some 25 US areas were roughly 18 to 95 years old. This CDR3 spans 14 amino acids. Germline values: CDR1 DFQATT, CDR2 SNEGSKA (reference sequence). With V trimmed by 3 bases and J by 3 bases, 6 bases remained unmatched.

The source material was PBMCs or T cells enriched from blood (not recorded which). The clonotype comes from a woman in her thirties or forties with acute COVID-19. This chain uses TRBV20-1 with TRBJ2-3; 7 nucleotides align to TRBD2. The CDR3 bases are TGCAGTGCTAGTCGGGGGGTGGGGACAGATACGCAGTATTTT. Its protein is CSASRGVGTDTQYF.